The rows below give T cell receptor beta chains drawn from one sample of a study of human T cells and chemical hapten exposure. From the RACE reads, TCRdb called clonotypes with MiXCR, one entry per CDR3 protein. The table has about 77,000 distinct CDR3 sequences, 8.6% seen once. The specimen was whole blood. These receptors were taken from a female donor in good health. Some clones in this sample may be carry-over from other donors' samples. Both conserved end residues are part of each CDR3. The D gene is left open where the match is weak. Only some rows state a clone size, as once, few, many or a class for expanded clones.

J gene: TRBJ1-1
clone size: many
V gene: TRBV18
D gene: -
CDR3 length: 14
CDR3 DNA: TGTGCCAGCTCACCACAGGGATGGAACACTGAAGCTTTCTTT
CDR3 protein: CASSPQGWNTEAFF

J gene: TRBJ1-1
clone size: -
V gene: TRBV6-2/TRBV6-3
D gene: -
CDR3 length: 15
CDR3 DNA: TGTGCCAGCAGATACGCCGAAGGCTACAGCACTGAAGCTTTCTTT
CDR3 protein: CASRYAEGYSTEAFF

J gene: TRBJ2-2
clone size: many
V gene: TRBV4-3
D gene: -
CDR3 length: 17
CDR3 DNA: TGCGCCAGCAGCTCACCCCGCCCAGCAGGGAACACCGGGGAGCTGTTTTTT
CDR3 protein: CASSSPRPAGNTGELFF

J gene: TRBJ2-3
clone size: -
V gene: TRBV15
D gene: -
CDR3 length: 15
CDR3 DNA: TGTGCCACCAGCAGCGCCGCTGGCGGGGCTGATACGCAGTATTTT
CDR3 protein: CATSSAAGGADTQYF

J gene: TRBJ1-5
clone size: -
V gene: TRBV20-1
D gene: TRBD1
CDR3 length: 13
CDR3 DNA: TGCAGTGCTACGACAGGGGAGTATCAGCCCCAGCATTTT
CDR3 protein: CSATTGEYQPQHF

J gene: TRBJ2-5
clone size: -
V gene: TRBV27
D gene: TRBD1
CDR3 length: 18
CDR3 DNA: TGTGCCAGCAGTTTTTCTCGTCCCGGGACAGGGAGGAGGGAGACCCAGTACTTC
CDR3 protein: CASSFSRPGTGRRETQYF

J gene: TRBJ2-6
clone size: many
V gene: TRBV18
D gene: -
CDR3 length: 15
CDR3 DNA: TGTGCCAGCTCACCATGGATCTCTGGGGCCAACGTCCTGACTTTC
CDR3 protein: CASSPWISGANVLTF

J gene: TRBJ2-5
clone size: many
V gene: TRBV6-4
D gene: -
CDR3 length: 12
CDR3 DNA: TGTGCCAGCAGTGACCGAAAAGAGACCCAGTACTTC
CDR3 protein: CASSDRKETQYF

J gene: TRBJ2-5
clone size: many
V gene: TRBV27
D gene: -
CDR3 length: 14
CDR3 DNA: TGTGCCAGCAGTGTGACAGGTTCTCGGGAGACCCAGTACTTC
CDR3 protein: CASSVTGSRETQYF

J gene: TRBJ2-1
clone size: many
V gene: TRBV15
D gene: TRBD2
CDR3 length: 16
CDR3 DNA: TGTGCCACCAGCAGGACTAGCGGGGTCGCCTACAATGAGCAGTTCTTC
CDR3 protein: CATSRTSGVAYNEQFF

J gene: TRBJ1-2
clone size: -
V gene: TRBV7-8
D gene: -
CDR3 length: 13
CDR3 DNA: TGTGCCAGCAGCTTAGACAGGGCCTATGGCTACACCTTC
CDR3 protein: CASSLDRAYGYTF

J gene: TRBJ2-7
clone size: -
V gene: TRBV7-6
D gene: TRBD1
CDR3 length: 14
CDR3 DNA: TGTGTCAGCAGCTTCGGGCAGGGGGATCGCGAGCAGTACTTC
CDR3 protein: CVSSFGQGDREQYF

J gene: TRBJ1-2
clone size: few
V gene: TRBV29-1
D gene: -
CDR3 length: 14
CDR3 DNA: TGCAGCGTTGATTATGTGGTTGCTGGCTATGGCTACACCTTC
CDR3 protein: CSVDYVVAGYGYTF

J gene: TRBJ1-5
clone size: -
V gene: TRBV7-9
D gene: -
CDR3 length: 13
CDR3 DNA: TGTGCCAGCAGCTTAGCCACCCATCAGCCCCAGCATTTT
CDR3 protein: CASSLATHQPQHF

J gene: TRBJ2-3
clone size: many
V gene: TRBV27
D gene: -
CDR3 length: 17
CDR3 DNA: TGTGCCAGCAGTTTAATCGCGGGGTACGATGGCACAGATACGCAGTATTTT
CDR3 protein: CASSLIAGYDGTDTQYF

J gene: TRBJ2-7
clone size: -
V gene: TRBV7-2
D gene: TRBD1
CDR3 length: 13
CDR3 DNA: TGTGCCAGCAGCCAAGGGACAGGGATCGAGCAGTACTTC
CDR3 protein: CASSQGTGIEQYF

J gene: TRBJ1-5
clone size: many
V gene: TRBV5-6
D gene: -
CDR3 length: 13
CDR3 DNA: TGTGCCAGCAGCTTCACTGTCAATCAGCCCCAGCATTTT
CDR3 protein: CASSFTVNQPQHF

J gene: TRBJ2-5
clone size: many
V gene: TRBV4-2
D gene: TRBD2
CDR3 length: 14
CDR3 DNA: TGTGCCAGCAGCAACCGGGGGGATTTGGAGACCCAGTACTTC
CDR3 protein: CASSNRGDLETQYF

J gene: TRBJ1-2
clone size: many
V gene: TRBV6-5
D gene: -
CDR3 length: 14
CDR3 DNA: TGTGCCAGCAGTTCCCCGGACGGGAACTATGGCTACACCTTC
CDR3 protein: CASSSPDGNYGYTF

J gene: TRBJ1-1
clone size: few
V gene: TRBV11-2
D gene: -
CDR3 length: 16
CDR3 DNA: TGTGCCAGCAGTTCGTTGAGGACATCCCTAGGCACTGAAGCTTTCTTT
CDR3 protein: CASSSLRTSLGTEAFF

J gene: TRBJ1-1
clone size: many
V gene: TRBV6-5
D gene: TRBD1
CDR3 length: 14
CDR3 DNA: TGTGCCAGCAGCCTTTTCCAGGGGGAGACTGAAGCTTTCTTT
CDR3 protein: CASSLFQGETEAFF

J gene: TRBJ2-3
clone size: many
V gene: TRBV25-1
D gene: -
CDR3 length: 16
CDR3 DNA: TGTGCCAGCAGTGAATTCAAGCTAGGGGGAACAGATACGCAGTATTTT
CDR3 protein: CASSEFKLGGTDTQYF

J gene: TRBJ1-1
clone size: -
V gene: TRBV12-3/TRBV12-4
D gene: -
CDR3 length: 17
CDR3 DNA: TGTGCCAGCAGTTCCTCGACCACACAGGGAGGGTATCGTGAAGCTTTCTTT
CDR3 protein: CASSSSTTQGGYREAFF

J gene: TRBJ1-1
clone size: many
V gene: TRBV15
D gene: -
CDR3 length: 15
CDR3 DNA: TGTGCCACCAGCAGAGGTACGCTCGGGAACACTGAAGCTTTCTTT
CDR3 protein: CATSRGTLGNTEAFF

J gene: TRBJ1-4
clone size: -
V gene: TRBV6-5
D gene: -
CDR3 length: 13
CDR3 DNA: TGTGCCAGCAGTAACCCAGGATCTGGATCGTTGTTTTTT
CDR3 protein: CASSNPGSGSLFF

J gene: TRBJ2-5
clone size: many
V gene: TRBV7-2
D gene: -
CDR3 length: 14
CDR3 DNA: TGTGCCAGCAGCTCGACAGGCGGCCAAGAGACCCAGTACTTC
CDR3 protein: CASSSTGGQETQYF

J gene: TRBJ2-7
clone size: -
V gene: TRBV5-1
D gene: -
CDR3 length: 16
CDR3 DNA: TGCGCCAGCAGCTTGGTTCCGTCCGTCAGCTCCTACGAGCAGTACTTC
CDR3 protein: CASSLVPSVSSYEQYF

J gene: TRBJ2-1
clone size: many
V gene: TRBV29-1
D gene: TRBD2
CDR3 length: 14
CDR3 DNA: TGCAGCGTTGTTGGCGGGGGGGCGTACAATGAGCAGTTCTTC
CDR3 protein: CSVVGGGAYNEQFF

J gene: TRBJ2-5
clone size: many
V gene: TRBV3-1
D gene: -
CDR3 length: 16
CDR3 DNA: TGTGCCAGCAGCCATGCCGGGACCACTTTTCAAGAGACCCAGTACTTC
CDR3 protein: CASSHAGTTFQETQYF

J gene: TRBJ1-1
clone size: many
V gene: TRBV7-9
D gene: -
CDR3 length: 13
CDR3 DNA: TGTGCCAGCAGCCACAGTAAGAACACTGAAGCTTTCTTT
CDR3 protein: CASSHSKNTEAFF

J gene: TRBJ2-3
clone size: -
V gene: TRBV20-1
D gene: TRBD2
CDR3 length: 14
CDR3 DNA: TGCAGTGCTAGGCGGGGGGGCAACACAGATACGCAGTATTTT
CDR3 protein: CSARRGGNTDTQYF

J gene: TRBJ2-2
clone size: -
V gene: TRBV7-3
D gene: -
CDR3 length: 14
CDR3 DNA: TGTGCCAGCAGACGGGGGTCGGGTACCGGGGAGCTGTTTTTT
CDR3 protein: CASRRGSGTGELFF

J gene: TRBJ1-2
clone size: -
V gene: TRBV5-6
D gene: -
CDR3 length: 14
CDR3 DNA: TGTGCCAGCAGCACGACCACCGGCACCTATGGCTACACCTTC
CDR3 protein: CASSTTTGTYGYTF

J gene: TRBJ1-6
clone size: many
V gene: TRBV6-5
D gene: -
CDR3 length: 15
CDR3 DNA: TGTGCCAGCAGTTACTCTCTCGACGGGGGATCACCCCTCCACTTT
CDR3 protein: CASSYSLDGGSPLHF

J gene: TRBJ2-5
clone size: many
V gene: TRBV10-3
D gene: TRBD1
CDR3 length: 14
CDR3 DNA: TGTGCCATCGGCCGGTTGACAGGGGAAGAGACCCAGTACTTC
CDR3 protein: CAIGRLTGEETQYF

J gene: TRBJ2-7
clone size: many
V gene: TRBV3-1
D gene: -
CDR3 length: 16
CDR3 DNA: TGTGCCAGCAGCCAAGGGTCCGTTATCAGCTCCTACGAGCAGTACTTC
CDR3 protein: CASSQGSVISSYEQYF

J gene: TRBJ2-3
clone size: many
V gene: TRBV10-3
D gene: -
CDR3 length: 13
CDR3 DNA: TGTGCCATCAGCCCGGGATCTACAGATACGCAGTATTTT
CDR3 protein: CAISPGSTDTQYF

J gene: TRBJ1-2
clone size: many
V gene: TRBV2
D gene: -
CDR3 length: 14
CDR3 DNA: TGTGCCAGCAGTGAAGGAGATACCGCTTATGGCTACACCTTC
CDR3 protein: CASSEGDTAYGYTF

J gene: TRBJ1-3
clone size: -
V gene: TRBV5-6
D gene: -
CDR3 length: 15
CDR3 DNA: TGTGTCAGCAGCTTGGGTCCAGGGGCTGGAAACACCATATATTTT
CDR3 protein: CVSSLGPGAGNTIYF

J gene: TRBJ2-7
clone size: -
V gene: TRBV5-1
D gene: -
CDR3 length: 15
CDR3 DNA: TGCGCCAGCAGCCCGGGGGACTTTACGTCCTACGAGCAGTACTTC
CDR3 protein: CASSPGDFTSYEQYF

J gene: TRBJ2-3
clone size: many
V gene: TRBV6-5
D gene: -
CDR3 length: 12
CDR3 DNA: TGTGCCAGCACGGCAGGCACAGATACGCAGTATTTT
CDR3 protein: CASTAGTDTQYF

J gene: TRBJ1-1
clone size: few
V gene: TRBV27
D gene: TRBD1
CDR3 length: 15
CDR3 DNA: TGTGCCAGCAGTCCAGGGACAGGGATGAACACTGAAGCTTTCTTT
CDR3 protein: CASSPGTGMNTEAFF

J gene: TRBJ1-1
clone size: few
V gene: TRBV5-6
D gene: TRBD1
CDR3 length: 15
CDR3 DNA: TGTGCCAGCAGGAAGAGACAGGGGACGAACACTGAAGCTTTCTTT
CDR3 protein: CASRKRQGTNTEAFF

J gene: TRBJ1-1
clone size: -
V gene: TRBV20-1
D gene: -
CDR3 length: 13
CDR3 DNA: TGCAGTGCCTACAGGAGGCGAAACACTGAAGCTTTCTTT
CDR3 protein: CSAYRRRNTEAFF

J gene: TRBJ2-7
clone size: many
V gene: TRBV6-5
D gene: -
CDR3 length: 20
CDR3 DNA: TGTGCCAGCAGCTACACGGGCTTAGGGCTAGAGGGTAGCGGAGGGTACGAGCAGTACTTC
CDR3 protein: CASSYTGLGLEGSGGYEQYF